This T cell receptor (beta chain) was sequenced for a study of blood T cell repertoires in COVID-19 (dated by TCRdb to about 2020). Background for the entire study: Samples covering the acute and convalescent phases of COVID-19 were provided by collaborators in the United States, Italy and Spain. The samples were drawn from two sources: the first 160 participants of the ongoing ImmuneRACE study, and 1,254 subjects contributed by 6 global collaborators. The prospective study material was composed of cDNA or gDNA derived from T cells, B-cell-depleted T cells, or PBMCs. Deeply sampled blood TCRbeta repertoires from subjects exposed to, actively infected with, or recovered from COVID-19 were included in the dataset. A freely available public database, intended as a resource for researchers studying the immune response to SARS-CoV-2, is where the repertoires were released. Nearly every sample came with metadata listing a de-identified subject ID, COVID-19 status, age in years and sex. Where HLA class I and class II types were available, the types were taken from metadata supplied by the sample provider, not from assay-based typing.

Whole blood was collected in K2EDTA tubes by collaborating institutions according to the institutions' own protocols. Collaborator samples were shipped for TCRbeta analysis as frozen whole blood, isolated PBMCs, or DNA extracted from either sample type. Points the paper makes about the study in general: Clinical and demographic metadata were provided uncurated, with the amount varying by source and participant.

Trimming takes 8 bases from V and 8 bases from J, and the germline ends sit 22 bases apart. CDR1 MNHEY and CDR2 SVGAGI were looked up in the germline V gene. The CDR3 spans 15 residues, from the cysteine through the phenylalanine. The read is trimmed to its CDR3 DNA, 45 bases read in frame from base 1. Turning to this clone: Its antigen remains unidentified. No base qualities exist here, and no much larger clone lies one base off it.

TCRbeta CDR3 regions were amplified from genomic DNA by means of the immunoSEQ Assay, a bias-controlled multiplex PCR. Concerning the study's data processing: The number of nucleated cells in each sample was estimated by amplification of reference gene primers within the assay. Sequence reads were collapsed and filtered to measure the absolute abundance of every unique TCRbeta CDR3 rearrangement. Productive Simpson clonality was computed per sample as the square root of Simpson's diversity index over productive rearrangements. The table comes from immuneACCESS by way of TCRdb, which keeps in-frame sequences with V and J called. Part of the clones is missing from these tables; in studies checked, under half for an unresolved V gene and the rest for unknown reasons. The V and J calls and clone size come from that table; D and trimming were worked out from the DNA. This sample holds 180,000 or so clones; about 91% were observed only once. The ten largest clones take up 4% to 5% of the sample.

The material sequenced was peripheral blood. The chain employs TRBV6-5 and TRBJ1-5; the D segment could be TRBD1, given 5 matching bases. This clonotype was sampled from a woman aged 25 to 45 with acute or convalescent COVID-19. The CDR3 amino acid sequence is: CASGSRGTHTEPQHF. The sequenced DNA: TGTGCCAGCGGGTCAAGGGGTACTCACACAGAGCCCCAGCATTTT.